Listed below are T cell receptor beta chains from one sample, sequenced in a study of blood T cells in healthy people across ages. TCRdb redid the calling of the 5' RACE reads with MiXCR, one entry per CDR3 protein. The repertoire holds roughly 410,000 distinct CDR3 sequences, with approximately 47% as singletons. Sequencing was performed on blood. These receptor sequences come from a man in his 60s in good health. Both conserved end residues are part of each CDR3. A D gene is named only where the DNA matches it firmly. For some rows the clone size is stated as once, few or many, or as a class when expanded; others skip it.

v_call	d_call	clone_size	j_call	cdr3_aa	cdr3_nt
TRBV7-2	TRBD2	few	TRBJ2-1	CASSLAPSTSGRGNEQFF	TGTGCCAGCAGCTTAGCCCCCTCCACTAGCGGGAGAGGAAATGAGCAGTTCTTC
TRBV7-2	-	-	TRBJ2-1	CASSLALGPGEQFF	TGTGCCAGCAGCTTAGCCCTCGGACCGGGTGAGCAGTTCTTC
TRBV11-2	-	-	TRBJ2-5	CASSLEIYEETQYF	TGTGCCAGCAGCTTAGAGATCTACGAAGAGACCCAGTACTTC
TRBV7-9	-	-	TRBJ1-2	CSSSLSEGDGYTF	TGTTCCAGCAGCCTAAGTGAGGGGGATGGCTACACCTTC
TRBV18	-	-	TRBJ1-3	CASSPGNGNTIYF	TGTGCCAGCTCACCAGGGAATGGAAACACCATATATTTT
TRBV7-9	-	-	TRBJ2-1	CASSLGPGVYNEQFF	TGTGCCAGCAGCCTCGGACCAGGGGTATACAATGAGCAGTTCTTC
TRBV12-3/TRBV12-4	TRBD1	-	TRBJ1-5	CASSPRTGNNQPQHF	TGTGCCAGCAGCCCCAGGACAGGGAATAATCAGCCCCAGCATTTT
TRBV5-6	TRBD2	-	TRBJ2-4	CASSSRGAGVIQYF	TGTGCCAGCAGTTCCCGGGGAGCGGGGGTTATTCAGTACTTC
TRBV7-2	-	few	TRBJ2-3	CASSVVLADTQYF	TGTGCCAGCAGCGTAGTACTCGCGGATACGCAGTATTTT
TRBV27	-	few	TRBJ2-5	CACEQETQYF	TGTGCCTGTGAGCAAGAGACCCAGTACTTC
TRBV3-1	-	-	TRBJ2-7	CASSQPSLGAYEQYF	TGTGCCAGCAGCCAACCCTCACTGGGAGCCTACGAGCAGTACTTC
TRBV5-6	-	few	TRBJ1-6	CASSLLTENSPLHF	TGTGCCAGCAGCCTATTGACAGAGAATTCACCCCTCCACTTT
TRBV15	-	few	TRBJ2-7	CATSTGGLPYEQYF	TGTGCCACCAGCACGGGTGGACTACCCTACGAGCAGTACTTC
TRBV9	-	few	TRBJ1-4	CASSVAGGAQGEKLFF	TGTGCCAGCAGCGTAGCTGGGGGGGCCCAGGGCGAAAAACTGTTTTTT
TRBV11-3	TRBD2	-	TRBJ2-6	CASSIGGFGANVLTF	TGTGCCAGCAGCATCGGGGGGTTTGGGGCCAACGTCCTGACTTTC
TRBV6-2/TRBV6-3	-	-	TRBJ1-5	CASKTPGASSVGSNQPQHF	TGTGCCAGCAAAACGCCGGGGGCGAGTTCTGTCGGTAGCAATCAGCCCCAGCATTTT
TRBV7-2	-	few	TRBJ2-1	CASSLEWTQASNEQFF	TGTGCCAGCAGCTTAGAATGGACCCAGGCATCCAATGAGCAGTTCTTC
TRBV12-3/TRBV12-4	-	-	TRBJ1-4	CASSFQVNEKLFF	TGTGCCAGCAGTTTTCAGGTTAATGAAAAACTGTTTTTT
TRBV29-1	TRBD1	many	TRBJ1-2	CSVELLGGGPRRYGYTF	TGCAGCGTTGAACTCCTTGGAGGGGGCCCCAGGAGGTATGGCTACACCTTC
TRBV20-1	-	-	TRBJ1-4	CSARDRDSHEKLFF	TGCAGTGCTAGAGATCGTGACAGCCATGAAAAACTGTTTTTT
TRBV2	TRBD1	-	TRBJ1-6	CASSRDRGNNSPLHF	TGTGCCAGCAGCCGGGACAGGGGCAATAATTCACCCCTCCACTTT
TRBV28	-	-	TRBJ1-2	CAITSPEAGTIGYTF	TGTGCCATCACCAGCCCCGAGGCAGGGACAATTGGCTACACCTTC
TRBV3-1	-	few	TRBJ2-5	CASSQGWEQYF	TGTGCCAGCAGCCAAGGCTGGGAGCAGTACTTC
TRBV5-1	-	few	TRBJ2-7	CASSRGGDLYEQYF	TGCGCCAGCAGCCGGGGTGGAGACCTCTACGAGCAGTACTTC
TRBV25-1	TRBD1	-	TRBJ2-1	CASTGQGSEQFF	TGTGCCAGCACCGGACAGGGCAGTGAGCAGTTCTTC
TRBV28	-	-	TRBJ2-7	CASRDSYHEQYF	TGTGCCAGCAGGGACAGTTACCACGAGCAGTACTTC
TRBV7-8	TRBD1	few	TRBJ2-7	CASANGDRLFYYEQYF	TGTGCCAGCGCCAACGGGGACAGGCTTTTTTACTACGAGCAGTACTTC
TRBV2	TRBD2	once	TRBJ2-7	CASSGEREAPYEQYF	TGTGCCAGCAGCGGCGAGCGGGAGGCTCCCTACGAGCAGTACTTC
TRBV5-1	-	many	TRBJ2-3	CASRPRGMGRDSTDTQYF	TGCGCCAGCAGACCCAGGGGAATGGGTCGGGATAGCACAGATACGCAGTATTTT
TRBV4-3	TRBD2	few	TRBJ2-7	CASSQDGRGYEQYF	TGCGCCAGCAGCCAAGATGGGAGGGGTTACGAGCAGTACTTC
TRBV7-7	-	many	TRBJ2-7	CASSLGESYEQYF	TGTGCTAGCAGCTTAGGGGAGTCCTACGAGCAGTACTTC
TRBV20-1	-	-	TRBJ1-2	CSALDSDYGYTF	TGCAGTGCATTGGACAGTGACTATGGCTACACCTTC
TRBV6-1	-	-	TRBJ1-2	CASNLRQTDSAYGYTF	TGTGCCAGCAATTTACGGCAGACGGACAGCGCCTATGGCTACACCTTC
TRBV2	TRBD1	few	TRBJ2-3	CASSRQGISTDTQYF	TGTGCCAGCAGCCGACAGGGGATTAGCACAGATACGCAGTATTTT
TRBV20-1	-	-	TRBJ2-7	CSAPPGRSYEQYF	TGCAGTGCACCGCCGGGACGATCCTACGAGCAGTACTTC
TRBV6-2/TRBV6-3	TRBD2	-	TRBJ2-6	CASNLGRGFGSGANVLTF	TGTGCCAGCAATCTAGGGCGGGGGTTCGGCTCTGGGGCCAACGTCCTGACTTTC
TRBV27	-	-	TRBJ2-3	CASIEGVRGSTDTQYF	TGTGCCAGCATCGAAGGAGTGAGGGGGTCCACAGATACGCAGTATTTT
TRBV14	-	-	TRBJ2-7	CASSQDPSSYEQYF	TGTGCCAGCAGCCAAGATCCTAGCTCCTACGAGCAGTACTTC
TRBV20-1	TRBD2	-	TRBJ2-5	CSAREAGDLQETQYF	TGCAGTGCTAGAGAGGCGGGGGACCTCCAAGAGACCCAGTACTTC
TRBV5-1	-	few	TRBJ2-7	CASSWGTKPPGDEQYF	TGCGCCAGCAGCTGGGGGACAAAACCACCTGGGGACGAGCAGTACTTC
TRBV20-1	-	-	TRBJ2-5	CSARVEAGETQYF	TGCAGTGCTAGAGTGGAGGCGGGAGAGACCCAGTACTTC
TRBV29-1	TRBD2	few	TRBJ2-1	CSGLAGVDNEQFF	TGCAGCGGTCTAGCGGGAGTCGATAATGAGCAGTTCTTC
TRBV5-4	TRBD2	once	TRBJ2-5	CASSNPGLTPEQYF	TGTGCCAGCAGCAACCCGGGACTAACCCCGGAGCAGTACTTC
TRBV20-1	-	-	TRBJ2-7	CSARQPGQMSSYEQYF	TGCAGTGCTAGGCAACCAGGACAGATGAGCTCCTACGAGCAGTACTTC
TRBV6-1	-	-	TRBJ1-6	CASSEDFREGPPLHF	TGTGCCAGCAGTGAAGATTTCAGGGAGGGGCCACCCCTCCACTTT
TRBV29-1	-	-	TRBJ1-2	CSVQRSSYGYTF	TGCAGCGTACAGCGGTCTTCATATGGCTACACCTTC
TRBV14	-	-	TRBJ2-3	CASSPDLRTDTQYF	TGTGCCAGCAGCCCGGACCTTCGCACAGATACGCAGTATTTT
TRBV6-5	-	-	TRBJ2-7	CASSPTGGPYNEQYF	TGTGCCAGCAGCCCCACCGGGGGCCCCTACAATGAGCAGTACTTC
TRBV27	-	-	TRBJ2-5	CAGSSQFGVGTQYF	TGTGCCGGCAGCTCCCAATTTGGGGTAGGGACCCAGTACTTC
TRBV9	-	few	TRBJ2-6	CASSPGTLGANVLTF	TGTGCCAGCAGCCCTGGGACTCTGGGGGCCAACGTCCTGACTTTC
TRBV20-1	TRBD1	few	TRBJ2-7	CSARATGGAKYEQYF	TGCAGTGCTAGAGCGACAGGGGGCGCTAAATACGAGCAGTACTTC
TRBV7-2	TRBD2	-	TRBJ2-3	CASSLAAIAGRTDTQYF	TGTGCCAGCAGCTTAGCGGCTATAGCGGGACGCACAGATACGCAGTATTTT
TRBV3-1	TRBD1	few	TRBJ2-3	CASSRGTASTDTQYF	TGTGCCAGCAGCCGTGGGACAGCTAGCACAGATACGCAGTATTTT
TRBV6-5	-	-	TRBJ2-7	CASRTLAGAVVNEQYF	TGTGCCAGCAGAACCTTAGCAGGGGCGGTAGTCAACGAGCAGTACTTC